The rows below give T cell receptor beta chains drawn from one sample of a study of blood T cell repertoires in COVID-19. The method was immunoSEQ multiplex PCR; TCRdb's version includes in-frame clones alone and lacks a portion of them. The table shows 75,000 to 100,000 clones, with around nine tenths occurring only once. Sequencing was performed on peripheral blood. The receptor set was obtained from a man in his sixties with acute or convalescent COVID-19. Each CDR3 is given with its conserved first and last residue. A D gene is named only where the DNA matches it firmly. Not every row has a clone size; where given, it reads once, few, many or a size class.

TRBJ1-6 | NA | NA | TRBV18 | TGTGCCAGCTCACCTGACGACAGACCCCTCCACTTT | CASSPDDRPLHF
TRBJ1-4 | once | NA | TRBV9 | TGTGCCAGCAGCCACCTACAGGCAACTAATGAAAAACTGTTTTTT | CASSHLQATNEKLFF
TRBJ1-3 | NA | TRBD1 | TRBV6-5 | TGTGCCAGCAGTCGACAGGGTATCGTTGGAAACACCATATATTTT | CASSRQGIVGNTIYF
TRBJ1-6 | once | TRBD1 | TRBV4-3 | TGCGCCAGCAGCCAAGGGACAGGGAATTCACCCCTCCACTTT | CASSQGTGNSPLHF
TRBJ2-5 | NA | NA | TRBV5-1 | TGCGCCAGCAGCTTGGCTACGGACTACTACGTAGAGACCCAGTACTTC | CASSLATDYYVETQYF
TRBJ1-5 | NA | NA | TRBV7-8 | TGTGCCAGCAGCCTGTCTAGGGCGACAGTTAATCAGCCCCAGCATTTT | CASSLSRATVNQPQHF
TRBJ1-5 | NA | NA | TRBV21-1 | TGTGCCAGCAGCAATAACCGGGACAGGGGCCTGGAGCCCCAGCATTTT | CASSNNRDRGLEPQHF
TRBJ2-7 | NA | TRBD2 | TRBV3-1/TRBV3-2 | TGTGCCAGCAGCCCCGGACTAGGCTCCTACGAGCAGTACTTC | CASSPGLGSYEQYF
TRBJ1-1 | few | TRBD1 | TRBV29-1 | TGCAGCGTCGACCAGCGACAGGGGGCTGAAGCTTTCTTT | CSVDQRQGAEAFF
TRBJ1-3 | NA | TRBD1 | TRBV2 | TGTGCCAGCAGCTCGGACAGGGCTGGAAACACCATATATTTT | CASSSDRAGNTIYF
TRBJ1-1 | NA | TRBD1 | TRBV18 | TGTGCCAGCTCACCGGCAGGGGGCACGATTTATGGCACTGAAGCTTTCTTT | CASSPAGGTIYGTEAFF
TRBJ2-1 | NA | NA | TRBV6-2/TRBV6-3 | TGTGCCAGCAGTCCCCCAGGGAATGAGCAGTTCTTC | CASSPPGNEQFF
TRBJ1-5 | NA | NA | TRBV30 | TGTGCCTGGAGCGGGGGTCCTGCGAGCAATCAGCCCCAGCATTTT | CAWSGGPASNQPQHF
TRBJ2-1 | once | TRBD2 | TRBV18 | TGTGCCAGCTCACCATCCGCGGGGGGGCACAATGAGCAGTTCTTC | CASSPSAGGHNEQFF
TRBJ1-1 | NA | NA | TRBV7-9 | TGTGCCAGCAGCTCCCCCCTAGCGGCGAACACTGAAGCTTTCTTT | CASSSPLAANTEAFF
TRBJ2-7 | few | NA | TRBV5-4 | TGTGCCAGCAGCTTGTCGGGTAGCGCCTACGAGCAGTACTTC | CASSLSGSAYEQYF
TRBJ2-7 | few | NA | TRBV6-5 | TGTGCCAGTGCGGGACAGTCTAGCTACGAGCAGTACTTC | CASAGQSSYEQYF
TRBJ1-2 | once | NA | TRBV27 | TGTGCCAGCAGTTCCCCGGGTAGGGCGGGTGGCTACACCTTC | CASSSPGRAGGYTF
TRBJ2-2 | NA | TRBD1 | TRBV4-3 | TGCGCCAGCAGCCAAGATACAGGGGGCCGCACCGGGGAGCTGTTTTTT | CASSQDTGGRTGELFF
TRBJ2-2 | NA | TRBD1 | TRBV7-3 | TGTGCCAGCAGCTTGACAGGGGGCGCCGATACCGGGGAGCTGTTTTTT | CASSLTGGADTGELFF
TRBJ2-2 | NA | TRBD1 | TRBV12-3/TRBV12-4 | TGTGCCAGCAGAACAGACAGGGTAGAGCTGTTTTTT | CASRTDRVELFF
TRBJ2-1 | NA | TRBD2 | TRBV30 | TGTGCCTGGAGTACAGCGGGGGGGAATGAGCAGTTCTTC | CAWSTAGGNEQFF
TRBJ1-2 | few | TRBD1 | TRBV6-5 | TGTGCCAGCAGTAAGGGACAGGGCTATGGCTACACCTTC | CASSKGQGYGYTF
TRBJ1-1 | NA | NA | TRBV11-2 | TGTGCCAGCAGCTTATCCATGAACACTGAAGCTTTCTTT | CASSLSMNTEAFF
TRBJ1-2 | NA | NA | TRBV29-1 | TGCAGCGTTGTAACCGGGACACGGGAAGGCTACACCTTC | CSVVTGTREGYTF
TRBJ1-1 | NA | NA | TRBV7-6 | TGTGCCAGCAGCCCAGGGATGGGCACTGAAGCTTTCTTT | CASSPGMGTEAFF
TRBJ1-2 | NA | NA | TRBV15 | TGTGCCACCAGCAGAGATCGGGCAGGGTCGCAGGGCTACACCTTC | CATSRDRAGSQGYTF
TRBJ1-2 | NA | NA | TRBV10-2 | TGCGCCAGCAGTGAAGGCAGGGGCGTATATGGCTACACCTTC | CASSEGRGVYGYTF
TRBJ1-2 | once | TRBD1 | TRBV4-1 | TGCGCCAGCAGCCAAAGGACAGGGGGCGCGTATAATGGCTACACCTTC | CASSQRTGGAYNGYTF
TRBJ1-2 | NA | NA | TRBV11-2 | TGTGCCAGCAGTACAGGCCAGCCATCCTACACCTTC | CASSTGQPSYTF
TRBJ2-5 | NA | TRBD2 | TRBV7-8 | TGTGCCAGCAGCTTACAAACCGGGGGGGAGACCCAGTACTTC | CASSLQTGGETQYF
TRBJ2-7 | NA | TRBD2 | TRBV3-1/TRBV3-2 | TGTGCCAGCAGCCAAGCGGGGTCCGGGACTAATCTACGAGAGCAGTACTTC | CASSQAGSGTNLREQYF
TRBJ1-4 | NA | NA | TRBV19 | TGTGCCAGTAGTATAGGCGGTGGATTCGGTGGTGAAAAACTGTTTTTT | CASSIGGGFGGEKLFF